This T cell receptor (beta chain) was identified during a study of blood T cell repertoires in COVID-19. For the study at large: The cDNA or gDNA used as material had been derived from T cells, B-cell-depleted T cells, or PBMCs.

TCRdb's copy holds only in-frame clones and misses some; the assay was immunoSEQ multiplex PCR. Of 180,000 or so clones listed, approximately 87% are singletons. The V gene's germline CDR1 is MGHRA and CDR2 YSYEKL. This CDR3 region has 15 residues. V lost 3 bases and J lost 2; bases outside the gene matches: 0. The sequence was obtained from a woman aged 45-65 years who had recovered from COVID-19. The chain carries TRBV4-1 and TRBJ2-1; TRBD2 matches at 11 bases. The sequencing sample was made of PBMCs or T cells enriched from blood (not recorded which). This chain's CDR3 is CASSHSGGAYNEQFF. The CDR3 coding sequence is TGCGCCAGCAGCCATAGCGGGGGGGCCTACAATGAGCAGTTCTTC.